These 19 T cell receptor beta chains were all obtained from the same sample, sequenced in a study of T cell responses to AZD1222 COVID-19 vaccine. Some clones are missing from TCRdb's copy, which holds only in-frame ones; the method was immunoSEQ multiplex PCR. The sample contains roughly 140,000 clones, 88% of which appear only once. The starting material was peripheral blood, obtained on day 0 of MenACWY control vaccination. Source of these receptors: an adult in good health.

This chain joins TRBV6-2 or TRBV6-3 and TRBJ1-1; no firm D call. This CDR3 contains 11 residues. V was pared by 2 bases and J by 11 bases, with 9 bases between. Germline values: CDR1 MNHEY, CDR2 SVGEGT. CDR3 residues: CASSYRMWAFF. The CDR3 DNA follows: TGTGCCAGCAGTTACCGGATGTGGGCTTTCTTT.

This rearrangement joins TRBV5-4 to TRBJ2-1; 8 bases are a match to TRBD2. CDR1 and CDR2 (germline): SGHNT, YYREEE (reference sequence). The CDR3 covers 15 residues. The V and J ends lost 4 bases and 3 bases, in that order; junction bases with no gene match: 6. CDR3 DNA sequence: TGTGCCAGCAGCGCGTCTAGCGGGTTCTACAATGAGCAGTTCTTC. Protein: CASSASSGFYNEQFF.

CDR3 sequence (DNA): TGTGCCAGCAGGAGACCCGGACAGGGTAGGTCCTACGAGCAGTACTTC. It specifies CASRRPGQGRSYEQYF. This chain links TRBV2 with TRBJ2-7; 8 nucleotides match TRBD1. The CDR3 consists of 16 residues. CDR1 and CDR2 from the germline V gene are SNHLY and FYNNEI. V was pared by 6 bases and J by 1 base, with 11 bases of the junction left unmatched. Supplemented by reference TRBV2 and TRBJ2-7, the full variable domain reads EPEVTQTPSHQVTQMGQEVILRCVPISNHLYFYWYRQILGQKVEFLVSFYNNEISEKSEIFDDQFSVERPDGSNFTLKIRSTKLEDSAMYFCASRRPGQGRSYEQYFGPGTRLTVT.

The genes are TRBV27 and TRBJ2-2, with TRBD1 matching over 12 bases. Germline V CDR1 and CDR2: MNHEY, SMNVEV (reference sequence). CDR3 size: 18 residues. The V gene end was trimmed by 1 base and the J gene end by 3 bases; junction bases not matched to a gene: 6. This chain's CDR3 is CASSLFSGQGADTGELFF. The CDR3, as DNA: TGTGCCAGCAGTTTATTCTCGGGACAGGGGGCCGACACCGGGGAGCTGTTTTTT.

Remarks on this clone: In the same sample, other DNA sequences code for this CDR3. The CDR3 region is CSATGTEYEQYF. Written as DNA, the CDR3 is TGCAGCGCTACTGGGACAGAGTACGAGCAGTACTTC. V and J are TRBV29-1 and TRBJ2-7, with 7 bases matching TRBD1. The J segment lost 4 bases and the V segment lost 7 bases, leaving 7 bases of the junction unmatched. CDR1 is SQVTM, CDR2 ANQGSEA, per germline. The CDR3 has 12 amino acids.

The chain is built from TRBV27 and TRBJ1-3; D unclear. The germline V and J ends were trimmed by 3 bases and 0 bases, with 6 bases remaining between them. Germline V CDR1 and CDR2: MNHEY, SMNVEV (reference sequence). The CDR3 has 14 amino acids. Here the CDR3 DNA reads TGTGCCAGCAGTTTTTCAAGCTCTGGAAACACCATATATTTT. Its protein product is CASSFSSSGNTIYF.

The V gene is TRBV7-3, the J gene TRBJ2-1; D assignment may be TRBD1 or TRBD2 (5 bases each). In germline, CDR1 is SGHTA, CDR2 FQGTGA. Deletions cut 4 bases from V and 7 bases from J, with 8 bases between. The CDR3 is made up of 12 amino acids. The CDR3 region has the DNA TGTGCCAGCAGCTCTGGGGGAAATGAGCAGTTCTTC. Translating it yields CASSSGGNEQFF.

This clone was detected a few times. This chain's CDR3 is CASSFTGAAEQYF. CDR3 DNA sequence: TGTGCCAGCAGCTTTACAGGGGCGGCCGAGCAGTACTTC. The chain carries TRBV7-9 and TRBJ2-7, with 7 bases fitting TRBD1. Germline V gene lookup returns CDR1 SEHNR and CDR2 FQNEAQ (reference sequence). V shed 3 bases, J shed 6 bases, and the junction held 5 bases outside the gene matches. The CDR3 runs to 13 residues. Using reference TRBV7-9 and TRBJ2-7 for the parts outside the CDR3, the full variable domain is DTGVSQNPRHKITKRGQNVTFRCDPISEHNRLYWYRQTLGQGPEFLTYFQNEAQLEKSRLLSDRFSAERPKGSFSTLEIQRTEQGDSAMYLCASSFTGAAEQYFGPGTRLTVT.

The chain uses TRBV4-3 and TRBJ2-6; TRBD1 matches at 7 bases. The CDR3 extends over 17 amino acids. V trimming: 4 bases; J trimming: 0 bases; junction bases outside the gene matches: 6. The germline CDR1 and CDR2 sequences are LGHNA and YSLEER. CDR3 nucleotide sequence: TGCGCCAGCAGCCCTGGGACAGCGCGCTCTGGGGCCAACGTCCTGACTTTC. This encodes CASSPGTARSGANVLTF.

The gene calls are TRBV18 and TRBJ2-2; TRBD1 or TRBD2 may be the D gene (5 bases each). Trimming stripped 1 base from V and 4 bases from J, with 10 bases between. Germline CDR1 KGHSH, CDR2 LQKENI. The CDR3 extends over 15 amino acids. DNA for the CDR3: TGTGCCAGCTCACCACGGGACGATTCCACCGGGGAGCTGTTTTTT. This encodes CASSPRDDSTGELFF.

Turning to this clone: Relative to the germline gene, one junction end is altered; a read error may explain this. This chain joins TRBV4-3 and TRBJ1-4, with 9 bases fitting TRBD1. Germline loops: CDR1 LGHNA, CDR2 YSLEER. This CDR3 has 16 residues. CDR3 residues: CASSQAPGQGGERLFF. The CDR3 nucleotides read TGCGCCAGCAGCCAAGCGCCGGGACAGGGTGGAGAAAGACTGTTTTTT.

This clone has a handful of counts. The chain links TRBV19 to TRBJ1-1; no firm D call. The CDR3 runs to 14 residues. Trimming left V 10 bases short and J 1 base short, with 16 bases between. In germline, CDR1 is LNHDA, CDR2 SQIVND (reference sequence). The CDR3 loop reads CATMEGRGNTEAFF. The CDR3 DNA reads as TGTGCCACTATGGAGGGCCGTGGGAACACTGAAGCTTTCTTT.

The V and J genes are TRBV2 and TRBJ1-5, with a possible D match to TRBD1 (6 bases). Germline CDR1 is SNHLY and CDR2 is FYNNEI. Trimming pared 2 bases from V and 7 bases from J, leaving 12 bases between. The length of the CDR3 is 14 residues. The CDR3 loop is CASSERLQGQPQHF. For the CDR3, the DNA is TGTGCCAGCAGTGAAAGGTTACAGGGCCAGCCCCAGCATTTT. Drawing the rest from reference TRBV2 and TRBJ1-5, the complete variable domain is EPEVTQTPSHQVTQMGQEVILRCVPISNHLYFYWYRQILGQKVEFLVSFYNNEISEKSEIFDDQFSVERPDGSNFTLKIRSTKLEDSAMYFCASSERLQGQPQHFGDGTRLSIL.

The chain joins TRBV19 to TRBJ1-2, with D uncertain. V gave up 5 bases and J gave up 3 bases, with 16 bases separating them. The V gene's germline CDR1 is LNHDA and CDR2 SQIVND (reference sequence). CDR3 length: 15 residues. The CDR3 region has the DNA TGTGCCAGTAGTCCCCAGGAGGACCGATACTATGGCTACACCTTC. Its protein is CASSPQEDRYYGYTF.

The gene calls are TRBV7-2 and TRBJ2-5; 14 bases align to TRBD2. In germline, CDR1 is SGHTA, CDR2 FQGNSA. The CDR3 is 19 residues long. V lost 5 bases to trimming and J lost 1 base; unmatched junction nucleotides: 12. The CDR3 region is CASSRPTSGGAPGQETQYF. The CDR3 nucleotides are TGTGCCAGCAGCCGCCCGACTAGCGGGGGGGCCCCCGGCCAAGAGACCCAGTACTTC.

The chain couples TRBV9 to TRBJ2-1; the D gene is possibly TRBD2 (6 bases). Per the germline V gene, CDR1 is SGDLS and CDR2 is YYNGEE. This CDR3 comprises 16 residues. V lost 0 bases and J 3 bases, leaving 13 bases between the germline ends. CDR3 sequence reads: CASSVAQRVDYNEQFF. CDR3 bases: TGTGCCAGCAGCGTAGCCCAGCGGGTCGACTACAATGAGCAGTTCTTC.

The V and J genes are TRBV5-4 and TRBJ2-7, with TRBD1 identical over 9 bases. Trimming took 2 bases from V and 5 from J; bases not matched to a gene: 8. The CDR3 loop spans 15 amino acids. CDR1 and CDR2 from the germline V gene are SGHNT and YYREEE (reference sequence). The CDR3 nucleotides are TGTGCCAGCAGCTTAACCGGGACAGGGAGGAACGAGCAGTACTTC. Protein: CASSLTGTGRNEQYF.

The rearrangement uses TRBV14 and TRBJ2-1; TRBD1 is a possible D gene (5 bases). In germline, CDR1 is SGHDN, CDR2 FVKESK. This CDR3 has 15 residues. Deletions cut 2 bases from V and 9 bases from J, with 17 bases between. The CDR3 nucleotides are TGTGCCAGCAGCCAATATTGGCAGGGAATAGGTGAGCAGTTCTTC. This codes for CASSQYWQGIGEQFF.

This chain uses TRBV7-9 with TRBJ2-2, with TRBD1 matching over 8 bases. There are 15 residues in the CDR3. Germline CDR1 SEHNR, CDR2 FQNEAQ (reference sequence). With V trimmed by 5 bases and J by 6 bases, 8 bases remained unmatched. Written as DNA, the CDR3 is TGTGCCAGCAGCCCGAACGACAGGGGTGCCGGGGAGCTGTTTTTT. It encodes CASSPNDRGAGELFF.